The table lists the clone carrying this TCR beta chain with a few counts. As yet, its antigen is unknown. The data were taken from a study of graft-versus-host responses after intestinal transplantation. Study outcomes and limitations: The marrow of recipients harbored GvH clones, and ileum or blood showed some of them first.

Assay used: immunoSEQ multiplex PCR; TCRdb lists only in-frame clones, some missing. The sample records 100,000 or so clones, about nine tenths being singletons. Sequencing used unstimulated CD4+ T cells sorted from spleen or lymph node cells, obtained before transplant. This TCR was sampled from a human donor who was the organ donor for an intestinal transplant.

The CDR3 here is CASSQQGAGEKLFF. CDR3 bases: TGTGCCAGCAGCCAGCAGGGGGCGGGTGAAAAACTGTTTTTT. J is TRBJ1-4 and V is TRBV6-5; TRBD1 agrees at 8 bases. The CDR3 runs 14 residues. V lost 6 bases to trimming and J lost 7 bases; unmatched junction nucleotides: 7. The germline V gene encodes CDR1 MNHEY and CDR2 SVGAGI.